Listed here are 21 T cell receptor beta chains from one sample, sequenced in a study of lymphopenia after photon versus proton radiotherapy. TCRdb keeps only in-frame clones here, not all; method: immunoSEQ multiplex PCR. The table includes some 25,000 clones, roughly four fifths detected once. The specimen comprised peripheral blood, sampled from a patient treated with proton-based radiotherapy. The receptors come from a woman between 65 and 79 years old with pancreatic cancer.

V usage is TRBV15 and J usage is TRBJ2-1, with TRBD2 identical over 11 bases. This CDR3 contains 18 residues. The ends lost 2 bases at V and 12 bases at J; junction bases unmatched: 18. Germline CDR1 LNHNV, CDR2 YYDKDF (reference sequence). CDR3 region: CATSRFPPLAGGPTGQFF. CDR3 nucleotide sequence: TGTGCCACCAGCAGATTCCCTCCGCTAGCGGGAGGCCCCACTGGGCAGTTCTTC.

The genes are TRBV18 and TRBJ1-5; D call uncertain. This CDR3 is built from 15 residues. Germline loops: CDR1 KGHSH, CDR2 LQKENI. V was cut by 2 bases and J by 3 bases, with 11 bases left in between. The DNA of the CDR3 is TGTGCCAGCTCACCAGAGATTATAGCCAATCAGCCCCAGCATTTT. Translating gives CASSPEIIANQPQHF.

The chain employs TRBV19 and TRBJ1-4; D remains unclear. CDR1 is LNHDA, CDR2 SQIVND, per germline (reference sequence). The CDR3 spans 14 residues. V lost 10 bases and J 0 bases, leaving 12 bases between the germline ends. The CDR3 sequence: CATRTPSTNEKLFF. DNA for the CDR3: TGTGCCACCCGGACTCCTTCAACTAATGAAAAACTGTTTTTT.

The chain couples TRBV28 to TRBJ2-1; D uncertain. This CDR3 has 14 amino acids. Trimming removed 3 bases at V and 2 bases at J, with 8 bases between. The germline CDR1 and CDR2 sequences are MDHEN and SYDVKM. For the CDR3, the DNA is TGTGCCAGCAGTTTTATATCCACCTACAATGAGCAGTTCTTC. Amino acid sequence: CASSFISTYNEQFF.

This chain links TRBV9 with TRBJ2-5; D gene uncertain. The ends were cut back, 0 bases at V and 3 bases at J, with 3 bases in the middle. Looked up from germline, CDR1 is SGDLS and CDR2 is YYNGEE. The CDR3 runs 12 residues. The CDR3 loop is CASSVEEETQYF. As DNA, the CDR3 is TGTGCCAGCAGCGTAGAGGAAGAGACCCAGTACTTC.

As for this clone: The junction and the germline gene differ at one end; a read error may be behind it. The rearrangement uses TRBV4-2 and TRBJ2-7, with 8 bases that match TRBD2. CDR3 length equals 14 residues. CDR1 LGHNA and CDR2 YNFKEQ come from the germline V gene. In DNA, the CDR3 is TGTGCCAGCAGACAAGCGGGAGACCACTACGAGCAGTACTTC. Translation gives CASRQAGDHYEQYF.

In DNA form, the CDR3 reads TGTGCCAGCAGCCGTACAGGGGACCACCAGCCCCAGCATTTT. Its protein is CASSRTGDHQPQHF. The chain is built from TRBV7-2 and TRBJ1-5; 7 bases map to TRBD1. J was trimmed by 7 bases and V by 5 bases; bases with no gene match: 8. Germline CDR1 SGHTA, CDR2 FQGNSA. This CDR3 is 14 amino acids long. Based on the CDR3 plus reference TRBV7-2 and TRBJ1-5, the full variable domain is GAGVSQSPSNKVTEKGKDVELRCDPISGHTALYWYRQSLGQGLEFLIYFQGNSAPDKSGLPSDRFSAERTGGSVSTLTIQRTQQEDSAVYLCASSRTGDHQPQHFGDGTRLSIL.

This clone was counted between two and nine times. The V call is TRBV5-4, the J call TRBJ2-5, with no clear D. The germline V and J ends were trimmed by 1 base and 5 bases, with 12 bases remaining between them. The germline gives CDR1 SGHNT, CDR2 YYREEE (reference sequence). The CDR3 has 14 residues. CDR3 in DNA: TGTGCCAGCAGCTTGAAGGGCTCGATGGAGACCCAGTACTTC. Its protein product is CASSLKGSMETQYF.

The table lists this clone with a few counts. Relative to the germline gene, one junction end is altered; a read error may explain this. Additional DNA sequences in this sample encode the identical CDR3. The chain carries TRBV7-2 and TRBJ2-2, with D unresolved. Germline CDR1 SGHTA, CDR2 FQGNSA. The CDR3 extends over 16 amino acids. In nucleotides, the CDR3 is TGCGCCAGCAGCCAAGAAGGTCAGGCTCTCGCCGGGGAGCTGTTTTTT. Amino acid sequence: CASSQEGQALAGELFF.

The rearrangement links TRBV6-5 to TRBJ1-1, with unresolved D. The CDR3 is made up of 12 amino acids. V was trimmed by 7 bases and J by 0 bases, leaving 6 bases between them. The germline CDR1 and CDR2 sequences are MNHEY and SVGAGI. The CDR3 region is CASKQMNTEAFF. The CDR3 DNA reads as TGTGCCAGCAAACAGATGAACACTGAAGCTTTCTTT.

This clone appeared a few times. The chain combines TRBV4-2 with TRBJ2-5; D not certain. The germline V and J ends were trimmed by 0 bases and 4 bases, with 12 bases remaining between them. The CDR3 has 15 amino acids. Germline V gene sequence: CDR1 LGHNA, CDR2 YNFKEQ. The DNA for the CDR3 is TGTGCCAGCAGCCAAGAGCAGACCAGAGGAGAGACCCAGTACTTC. Amino acid sequence: CASSQEQTRGETQYF.

The rearrangement uses TRBV19 and TRBJ2-1; 8 bases are a match to TRBD2. The trim removed 2 bases at V and 4 bases at J, leaving 7 bases unmatched. Germline V gene data show CDR1 as LNHDA and CDR2 as SQIVND (reference sequence). The CDR3 extends over 16 amino acids. This chain's CDR3 is CASSISPSGFYNEQFF. The CDR3 DNA reads TGTGCCAGTAGTATAAGCCCTAGCGGGTTTTACAATGAGCAGTTCTTC. The full variable domain, its missing parts supplied by reference TRBV19 and TRBJ2-1, is DGGITQSPKYLFRKEGQNVTLSCEQNLNHDAMYWYRQDPGQGLRLIYYSQIVNDFQKGDIAEGYSVSREKKESFPLTVTSAQKNPTAFYLCASSISPSGFYNEQFFGPGTRLTVL.

This chain links TRBV6-6 with TRBJ1-6; 7 bases line up with TRBD1. This CDR3 has 14 residues. V was pared by 0 bases and J by 10 bases, with 3 bases of the junction left unmatched. The germline V gene has CDR1 MNHNY and CDR2 SVGAGI (reference sequence). Here the CDR3 DNA reads TGTGCCAGCAGTTACTCTCCGGGACAGTCACCCCTCCACTTT. Amino acids: CASSYSPGQSPLHF.

V is TRBV7-6 and J is TRBJ2-5; TRBD2 matches at 13 bases. After removal of 2 bases from V and 4 bases from J, the junction contained 10 bases not matched to a gene. This CDR3 comprises 18 residues. CDR1 is SGHVS and CDR2 is FNYEAQ in the germline V gene. CDR3 sequence: CASSLRGTSGTRGETQYF. The CDR3 DNA is TGTGCCAGCAGCTTAAGGGGGACTAGCGGGACCCGGGGAGAGACCCAGTACTTC.

The chain recombines TRBV5-1 with TRBJ1-2; weak D call: TRBD1 (5 bases). The CDR3 is made up of 12 amino acids. V was cut by 1 base and J by 8 bases, with 9 bases left in between. The germline V gene encodes CDR1 SGHRS and CDR2 YFSETQ. The CDR3 DNA is TGCGCCAGCAGCTTGCAGGGTGTCGGCTACACCTTC. The encoded protein is CASSLQGVGYTF.

The chain links TRBV28 to TRBJ1-2; no reliable D call. The CDR3 extends over 13 amino acids. Germline V gene lookup returns CDR1 MDHEN and CDR2 SYDVKM. V was clipped by 2 bases and J by 8 bases, with 12 bases between them. CDR3 nucleotides: TGTGCCAGCAGTTTAGCGGGGTTTGGGGGCTACACCTTC. This codes for CASSLAGFGGYTF.

The gene calls are TRBV6-5 and TRBJ2-7, with unresolved D. The CDR3 sequence is 16 residues long. Germline loops: CDR1 MNHEY, CDR2 SVGAGI. Trimming stripped 0 bases from V and 3 bases from J, with 15 bases between. In DNA form, the CDR3 reads TGTGCCAGCAGTTACTCACATAGGCAGTCCGGCTACGAGCAGTACTTC. Protein: CASSYSHRQSGYEQYF.

The rearrangement links TRBV9 to TRBJ2-3; 13 bases map to TRBD2. This CDR3 region has 16 residues. The V gene end was trimmed by 4 bases and the J gene end by 1 base; junction bases not matched to a gene: 3. CDR1 SGDLS and CDR2 YYNGEE come from the germline V gene. This chain's CDR3 is CASSRTSGSRTDTQYF. The CDR3 nucleotides read TGTGCCAGCAGCCGGACTAGCGGGAGCCGCACAGATACGCAGTATTTT.

The chain links TRBV18 to TRBJ2-1; 8 bases are a match to TRBD2. The CDR3 totals 17 residues. J gave up 0 bases and V 2 bases, and 6 bases lay outside the gene matches. Germline V CDR1 and CDR2: KGHSH, LQKENI. The CDR3 DNA sequence: TGTGCCAGCTCACCATCCGGGAGGGCCAGCTCCTACAATGAGCAGTTCTTC. Amino acid sequence: CASSPSGRASSYNEQFF.

The chain is built from TRBV7-2 and TRBJ1-2; D perhaps matches TRBD1 (5 bases). Trimming removed 0 bases at V and 8 bases at J, with 13 bases between. Germline V gene data show CDR1 as SGHTA and CDR2 as FQGNSA. The CDR3 sequence is 14 residues long. The CDR3 is CASSLAGGTRGYTF. CDR3 nucleotides: TGTGCCAGCAGCTTAGCCGGGGGGACGCGGGGCTACACCTTC.

The chain has TRBV6-6 and TRBJ1-1; the match to TRBD1 covers 11 bases. Per germline, CDR1 MNHNY and CDR2 SVGAGI (reference sequence). The CDR3 runs 15 residues. V lost 4 bases and J lost 2; bases outside the gene matches: 3. The CDR3 nucleotides read TGTGCCAGCAGTTCCGGGACAGGGGGTAACACTGAAGCTTTCTTT. Its protein product is CASSSGTGGNTEAFF.